This section outlines one TCR beta chain sequence together with its context. The antigen it binds to is not known. Base qualities are missing; no much larger clone stands one base away. The treatment or condition label of this sample denotes: roughly 10-day PBMC culture with coronavirus spike peptide pools or control peptides (ViraFEST assay). The ViraFEST assay was used in the study, in which antigen-specific T cells were expanded with peptide pools and expanded clonotypes were subsequently identified by TCR sequencing. Positive SARS-CoV-2 PCR tests in the convalescent patients dated from March to December 2020, before Alpha, Beta and Delta variants emerged in the United States. PBMCs were cultured at about 2 million per well in IMDM supplemented with roughly 5% human AB serum and 8 to 10 IU/ml IL-2, with roughly 9.5 ug/ml peptide pools added. Half of the culture medium was replaced with fresh IL-2-containing medium on days 3 and 7. CD4+ T cells were isolated after roughly 9 days of culture through negative selection using the EasySep CD4+ T cell isolation kit. Ficoll-Paque Plus gradient centrifugation was used to isolate PBMCs from whole blood, and the isolated PBMCs were then either used fresh or cryopreserved at -140C. Each culture condition was generally run in triplicate wells.

This sample stems from a study of vaccination and CD4 T cells after COVID-19 (dated by TCRdb to the early 2020s). About the investigation overall: SARS-CoV-2 positivity had been established in the convalescent patients by nasal swab PCR, and mild disease was recorded in several of these patients and severe disease in one. In the convalescent cohort there were six males and four females, among whom were two Hispanic individuals, seven Caucasians, two Asians and one multiracial person. Two doses of either the Pfizer-BioNTech BNT162b2 vaccine (n=8) or the Moderna mRNA-1273 vaccine (n=2) were administered to participants. Post-COVID blood samples from convalescent patients were collected a median of around 100 days after diagnosis, with a range of about 35 to 161 days. Post-vaccine blood samples were taken a median of around 70 days after the second vaccine dose, with a range of roughly 13 to 250 days. Overlapping spike peptide pools from SARS-CoV-2 and from the common cold coronaviruses HCoV-NL63, HCoV-OC43 and HCoV-229E were used as culture stimuli. In control cultures, a CEFX viral epitope pool was used as positive control, an HIV-1 Nef peptide pool was used as negative control, or no peptide was added. In 9 to 11 COVID-19 convalescent patients and a handful of infection-naive healthy vaccine recipients, researchers compared the spike-specific CD4+ TCR repertoire from before mRNA vaccination with the repertoire from after.

Receptor amplification or capture employed PCR. DNA from cultured CD4+ T cells was subjected to TCR sequencing with the Oncomine TCR Beta short-read assay at the Johns Hopkins FTIC core. Genomic DNA was extracted from the cultured CD4+ T cells with the QIAamp micro DNA kit. Oncomine TCR Beta libraries from cultured CD4+ T cells were pooled with unique dual indexes and sequenced on an Illumina iSeq 100. Processing in the source paper ran as follows. Non-productive sequences were removed, and CDR3s that did not start with C, did not end with F or W, or were shorter than 7 amino acids were discarded. Antigen-specific clonotypes were identified using the MANAFEST web application through comparison of peptide-stimulated wells with reference and other culture wells. Positive clones required FDR below 0.05, an odds ratio above 5, and productive frequency above 0.1% in at least two of three replicate wells. A clonotype counted as cross-reactive if it showed significant expansion both in the SARS-CoV-2 spike wells and in at least one common cold coronavirus spike condition. Levenshtein distances (stringdist) and unrooted phylogenetic trees (ape) in R version 3.6.1 were used to assess CDR3 homology. The public reads were quality trimmed at Q25 with fastp and then assembled into clones with MiXCR by TCRdb, keeping productive beta chains. A single entry per CDR3 protein holds the most common genes and DNA from its merged rows. TCRdb, not the authors, supplied the V and J calls. This sample holds approximately 12,000 distinct CDR3 sequences; 60% to 80% were observed only once. In total, the top ten clones hold approximately 30% of the sample.

Results the study describes overall, beyond this receptor: Nearly all vaccine-specific clones in convalescent patients (304 of 307) were mono-reactive for SARS-CoV-2 spike rather than cross-reactive with common cold coronaviruses. Although the median number of SARS-CoV-2-reactive clonotypes went up from roughly 19 after infection to 38 after vaccination, the increase was not significant. The study included relatively few convalescent patients and did not analyze early timepoints after natural infection. Among the post-vaccine SARS-CoV-2-reactive clones in convalescent patients, a median around 86% showed up only after vaccination, which suggests vaccine-specific priming.

The sequencing input was CD4+ T cells from blood, cultured in vitro. The receptor comes from a human donor who had recovered from COVID-19.

The DNA is as follows: TGTGCCAGCAGCTTTAGTGGGAACCCACACCAGTACTTC. Its amino acids are CASSFSGNPHQYF. The sequence links TRBV7-9 to TRBJ2-7, with no confidently assigned D gene. Looking up the germline V gene (reference sequence) yields CDR1 SEHNR and CDR2 FQNEAQ. The CDR3 runs 13 amino acids, cysteine and phenylalanine included. This entry keeps only the CDR3 DNA: 39 bases, framed from base 1. The junction carries 16 bases between V and J, which are trimmed by 3 bases and 10 bases respectively.